A selection of T cell receptor beta chains follows, all from one sample in a study of CXCR3-negative and CXCR3-positive naive CD8 T cells. TCRdb processed the 5' RACE reads again and assigns one entry to each CDR3 protein, with no DNA. In total, the table holds about 110,000 distinct CDR3 sequences. Sample: naive CXCR3+ CD8+ T cells from blood. These receptors were taken from a human donor in good health. Some clones in this sample may be carry-over from other donors' samples. The CDR3 runs from the conserved cysteine through the conserved F or W. The order of the fields is J gene, V gene, CDR3 length, CDR3 protein.

TRBJ2-3	TRBV10-3	14	CAIGRDPQPDTQYF
TRBJ2-7	TRBV20-1	16	CSARDTSRTGAYEQYF
TRBJ2-1	TRBV6-6	15	CASSYPSTEYNEQFF
TRBJ2-1	TRBV9	15	CASSFMGGAENEQFF
TRBJ1-1	TRBV9	16	CASSVGTGGMNTEAFF
TRBJ2-3	TRBV3-1	16	CASSQLAGGRTDTQYF
TRBJ1-2	TRBV29-1	15	CSVTSGTAVIYGYTF
TRBJ2-1	TRBV29-1	15	CSVETPVSSYNEQFF
TRBJ1-1	TRBV12-3/TRBV12-4	14	CASILDRGHTEAFF
TRBJ2-3	TRBV6-8	17	CASSPPLGQGASDTQYF
TRBJ2-3	TRBV5-6	17	CASSLGLSGSSTDTQYF
TRBJ1-1	TRBV6-2/TRBV6-3	14	CASSYPGLNTEAFF
TRBJ2-6	TRBV4-1	19	CASSKGEVPGVDLANVLTF
TRBJ2-3	TRBV10-3	14	CAIMASGSTDTQYF
TRBJ2-1	TRBV29-1	12	CSVVTGYNEQFF
TRBJ1-1	TRBV20-1	14	CSASGTVRNTEAFF
TRBJ2-7	TRBV5-1	13	CASSLVVDYEQYF
TRBJ2-3	TRBV6-4	16	CASSSSGTSAADTQYF
TRBJ2-3	TRBV6-5	15	CASRQVAGGADTQYF
TRBJ1-1	TRBV7-9	15	CASSLTGYEASEAFF
TRBJ2-1	TRBV7-6	15	CASSPPGYETNEQFF
TRBJ1-1	TRBV29-1	12	CSAHLGVTEAFF
TRBJ2-7	TRBV20-1	12	CSAPGLSYEQYF
TRBJ2-1	TRBV10-3	11	CAITQTGEQFF
TRBJ2-7	TRBV4-3	13	CASSQGRFYEQYF
TRBJ2-6	TRBV30	13	CAWSSDGANVLTF
TRBJ2-3	TRBV14	16	CASSQDGSGGTDTQYF
TRBJ2-5	TRBV7-6	14	CASRNIRREETQYF
TRBJ1-5	TRBV20-1	13	CSAQKDSNQPQHF
TRBJ2-1	TRBV14	15	CASSHGQEFNNEQFF
TRBJ2-3	TRBV5-6	14	CASSWAVAEDTQYF
TRBJ2-3	TRBV20-1	15	CSAKVSGGLTDTQYF
TRBJ2-1	TRBV15	15	CATSKGQGSPNEQFF
TRBJ2-4	TRBV29-1	14	CSVEDETAKNIQYF
TRBJ2-7	TRBV3-1	12	CASSPVVGEQYF
TRBJ2-7	TRBV2	14	CASSVRGQLGEQYF
TRBJ2-7	TRBV5-1	15	CASSASGTGSYEQYF
TRBJ2-1	TRBV29-1	12	CSVEDLVAEQFF
TRBJ1-5	TRBV28	14	CASGGQYSNQPQHF
TRBJ2-5	TRBV7-9	15	CASSTTGRARESQYF
TRBJ1-2	TRBV6-5	11	CASSLGGGYTF
TRBJ1-1	TRBV29-1	12	CSVTGPDTEAFF
TRBJ2-1	TRBV28	17	CASRTLAGGTPYNEQFF
TRBJ2-1	TRBV7-6	13	CASSLVLGNEQFF
TRBJ1-4	TRBV7-8	14	CASSLVGSNEKLFF
TRBJ2-1	TRBV6-5	11	CASSSGNEQFF
TRBJ1-2	TRBV9	15	CASSETDPGPGGYTF
TRBJ2-1	TRBV11-2	15	CASRATGGSYNEQFF
TRBJ2-3	TRBV5-1	17	CASSLDPQGASTDTQYF
TRBJ2-7	TRBV20-1	12	CSARGLAYEQYF
TRBJ2-1	TRBV2	16	CASSVQPERPRDEQFF
TRBJ2-1	TRBV29-1	16	CSVVGTSGFLYNEQFF
TRBJ2-7	TRBV11-3	16	CASSFDLGTRFYEQYF